Reported below is one TCR beta chain. Repertoires were generated with immunoSEQ multiplex PCR, while TCRdb's copy carries only in-frame clones and drops some. The sample contains approximately 180,000 clones, around 90% of which appear only once. This CDR3 region has 13 residues. Germline values: CDR1 SQVTM, CDR2 ANQGSEA. V was cut by 5 bases and J by 1 base, with 8 bases left in between. The data are from a study of T cell responses to AZD1222 COVID-19 vaccine. The receptor's source is an adult in good health. This sample comprised peripheral blood, obtained on day 0 of AZD1222 vaccination. The rearrangement uses TRBV29-1 and TRBJ1-4; D possibly corresponds to TRBD1 (6 bases). The CDR3 reads CSVQGRTNEKLFF. Here the CDR3 DNA reads TGCAGCGTTCAGGGGCGAACTAATGAAAAACTGTTTTTT.